This entry lists 18 T cell receptor beta chains sequenced from one sample in a study of human T cells and chemical hapten exposure. Via MiXCR, TCRdb re-called the RACE reads, giving one row per CDR3 protein. Among tens of thousands of distinct CDR3 sequences listed, 12% were seen once. Time point meaning: patch test 3, about 24 weeks after DPC sensitization. Described treatment: therapeutic diphenylcyclopropenone sensitization with weekly scalp DPC. The source was whole blood, collected in connection with sensitization to the hapten diphenylcyclopropenone (DPC). The source is a man aged 25-40 years with alopecia areata. Some clones in this sample may be carry-over from other donors' samples.

This clonotype appeared many times. The CDR3 nucleotides are TGTGCCAGCAGCTTGGCTTCCACTAGCACAGATACGCAGTATTTT. The encoded protein is CASSLASTSTDTQYF. The chain has TRBV5-4 and TRBJ2-3, with D uncertain. CDR3 length equals 15 residues. The V gene's germline CDR1 is SGHNT and CDR2 YYREEE (reference sequence). V gave up 0 bases and J gave up 0 bases, with 8 bases separating them.

Ten or more counts support this clonotype. The chain is built from TRBV29-1 and TRBJ1-5, with D possibly matching TRBD1 (5 bases). This CDR3 comprises 13 residues. Germline CDR1 and CDR2: SQVTM and ANQGSEA. With 0 bases removed from V and 7 bases from J, the gap between germline ends came to 10 bases. The CDR3 spells CSVEDGGVQPQHF. CDR3 DNA sequence: TGCAGCGTTGAAGATGGAGGGGTCCAGCCCCAGCATTTT. Together with reference TRBV29-1 and TRBJ1-5, the CDR3 gives the full variable domain: SAVISQKPSRDICQRGTSLTIQCQVDSQVTMMFWYRQQPGQSLTLIATANQGSEATYESGFVIDKFPISRPNLTFSTLTVSNMSPEDSSIYLCSVEDGGVQPQHFGDGTRLSIL.

The table lists this clonotype with a few counts. V usage is TRBV7-2 and J usage is TRBJ2-3, with 11 bases matching TRBD2. The CDR3 loop spans 14 amino acids. With 4 bases clipped from V and 11 bases from J, the junction kept 8 bases outside the gene matches. Germline V gene sequence: CDR1 SGHTA, CDR2 FQGNSA. The CDR3 bases are TGTGCCAGCAGCTGGTGGCTAGCGGGGGGATGGCAGTATTTT. This translates into CASSWWLAGGWQYF.

This clonotype was counted only a few times. The rearrangement uses TRBV7-9 and TRBJ2-3; D unclear. The V gene lost 8 bases and the J gene lost 1 base, with 7 bases spanning the gap. The CDR3 sequence is 12 residues long. Germline values: CDR1 SEHNR, CDR2 FQNEAQ (reference sequence). The CDR3 here is CASLSGTDTQYF. CDR3 nucleotides: TGTGCCAGCCTCAGCGGCACAGATACGCAGTATTTT.

The sample holds a few counts of this clonotype. V is TRBV11-2 and J is TRBJ2-2; 7 bases are a match to TRBD1. This CDR3 spans 14 amino acids. The junction had 11 bases not matched to a gene; V was cut back by 5 bases and J by 11 bases. The germline gives CDR1 SGHAT, CDR2 FQNNGV. The CDR3 reads CASSRSRDRNELFF. The DNA for the CDR3 is TGTGCCAGCAGCCGTTCCCGGGACAGAAACGAGCTGTTTTTT.

This sequence joins TRBV29-1 and TRBJ1-1; tentatively, D is TRBD1 (6 bases). Germline V gene sequence: CDR1 SQVTM, CDR2 ANQGSEA. This CDR3 contains 13 residues. Trimming shortened V by 7 bases and J by 5 bases, and 17 bases separated the two germline ends. The chain's CDR3 is CSAWGGWVTEAFF. CDR3 nucleotides: TGCAGCGCCTGGGGGGGCTGGGTTACTGAAGCTTTCTTT.

Ten or more counts support this clonotype. This sequence joins TRBV6-4 and TRBJ1-6, with D hard to call. The CDR3 is 15 amino acids. V dropped 7 bases and J dropped 5 bases, with 15 bases sitting between them. In germline, CDR1 is MRHNA, CDR2 SNTAGT. CDR3 sequence (DNA): TGTGCCAGCAAATCTTCGGATGGGGATAATTCACCCCTCCACTTT. Protein product: CASKSSDGDNSPLHF.

This clonotype has just a few counts. The V gene is TRBV18, the J gene TRBJ1-2, with D possibly being TRBD1 (5 bases). The germline V gene has CDR1 KGHSH and CDR2 LQKENI. The germline V and J ends were trimmed by 3 bases and 5 bases, with 16 bases remaining between them. The CDR3 consists of 15 residues. The CDR3 region has the DNA TGTGCCAGCTCACCTTCCGGGACGGCTCTATATGGCTACACCTTC. This gives the protein CASSPSGTALYGYTF.

This clonotype has a count of ten or more. One end of the junction varies from germline; a read error may be responsible. This chain joins TRBV5-1 and TRBJ1-1; D unresolved. Germline values: CDR1 SGHRS, CDR2 YFSETQ. The length of the CDR3 is 12 residues. In DNA form, the CDR3 reads TGCGCCAGCAGTTTGGATCTGTCTGAAGCTTTCTTT. The encoded protein is CASSLDLSEAFF.

This clonotype was detected a few times. V gene TRBV18 combines with J gene TRBJ2-2, with no clear D. Germline lookup yields CDR1 KGHSH and CDR2 LQKENI. There are 15 residues in the CDR3. With 0 bases removed from V and 3 bases from J, the gap between germline ends came to 8 bases. Written as DNA, the CDR3 is TGTGCCAGCTCACCACCTAGTGTTGACACCGGGGAGCTGTTTTTT. This translates into CASSPPSVDTGELFF.

This clonotype was seen at least ten times. The chain is built from TRBV11-2 and TRBJ2-1; D not certain. CDR3 length equals 11 residues. The V gene lost 1 base and the J gene lost 10 bases, with 5 bases spanning the gap. Germline CDR1 is SGHAT and CDR2 is FQNNGV. The CDR3 protein is CASSLVSEQFF. CDR3 bases: TGTGCCAGCAGCTTAGTGAGCGAGCAGTTCTTC.

This clonotype has a count of ten or more. The gene calls are TRBV14 and TRBJ2-3; D is ambiguous. Germline V lookup: CDR1 SGHDN, CDR2 FVKESK. The CDR3 runs 13 residues. Trimming took 2 bases from V and 0 from J, leaving 3 bases between them. The CDR3 sequence is CASSQYSTDTQYF. DNA for the CDR3: TGTGCCAGCAGCCAATACAGCACAGATACGCAGTATTTT. Full variable domain (remainder filled in from reference TRBV14 and TRBJ2-3): EAGVTQFPSHSVIEKGQTVTLRCDPISGHDNLYWYRRVMGKEIKFLLHFVKESKQDESGMPNNRFLAERTGGTYSTLKVQPAELEDSGVYFCASSQYSTDTQYFGPGTRLTVL.

In its sample, this clonotype was seen a few times. The chain couples TRBV6-2 or TRBV6-3 to TRBJ2-7; D unresolved. V shed 7 bases and J shed 2 bases, with 9 bases lying between them. CDR3 length equals 12 residues. Germline CDR1 and CDR2: MNHEY and SVGEGT. The CDR3 bases are TGTGCCAGCACGATGGACCCCTACGAGCAGTACTTC. Translation gives CASTMDPYEQYF.

This clonotype came up many times. The chain has TRBV14 and TRBJ2-3; maybe TRBD1 (5 bases). The germline V gene has CDR1 SGHDN and CDR2 FVKESK. V lost 1 base to trimming and J lost 3 bases, with 5 bases between them. There are 13 residues in the CDR3. The DNA for the CDR3 is TGTGCCAGCAGCCAAGCAGGGACAGATACGCAGTATTTT. It is translated as CASSQAGTDTQYF.

CDR3 DNA: TGTGCCAGCAGCCCGACAGCGGTATCCAACAATGAGCAGTTCTTC. It specifies CASSPTAVSNNEQFF. The genes are TRBV9 and TRBJ2-1; D tentatively reads TRBD1 or TRBD2 (5 bases each). Germline-derived CDR1 and CDR2 are SGDLS and YYNGEE. The V end was cut by 4 bases, the J end by 5 bases, with 16 bases between. This CDR3 contains 15 residues.

J is TRBJ1-5 and V is TRBV2, with TRBD1 identical over 9 bases. V lost 7 bases to trimming and J lost 8 bases; unmatched junction nucleotides: 9. The CDR3 covers 14 residues. CDR1 SNHLY and CDR2 FYNNEI come from the germline V gene. The CDR3 coding sequence is TGTGCCAGCACCGTGGGACAGGGTGGTGAGCCCCAGCATTTT. Translation: CASTVGQGGEPQHF.

This clonotype was found a few times. The gene calls are TRBV24-1 and TRBJ2-5; 7 positions match TRBD1. V gave up 3 bases and J gave up 2 bases; unmatched junction bases: 5. This CDR3 has 15 amino acids. Germline lookup yields CDR1 KGHDR and CDR2 SFDVKD. CDR3 region: CATSDAGQEQETQYF. In nucleotides, the CDR3 is TGTGCCACCAGTGATGCAGGACAGGAGCAAGAGACCCAGTACTTC.

The gene calls are TRBV11-2 and TRBJ2-7, with 9 bases fitting TRBD2. V was pared by 5 bases and J by 2 bases, with 10 bases of the junction left unmatched. The CDR3 has 16 residues. The V gene's germline CDR1 is SGHAT and CDR2 FQNNGV. In nucleotides, the CDR3 is TGTGCCAGCAGCCCGCGACTAGCGGAACTTACCTACGAGCAGTACTTC. Residues: CASSPRLAELTYEQYF. Looking up the rest from reference TRBV11-2 and TRBJ2-7 gives the full variable domain: EAGVAQSPRYKIIEKRQSVAFWCNPISGHATLYWYQQILGQGPKLLIQFQNNGVVDDSQLPKDRFSAERLKGVDSTLKIQPAKLEDSAVYLCASSPRLAELTYEQYFGPGTRLTVT.